The 4 T cell receptor beta chains reported below all come from one sample, sequenced in a study of cytomegalovirus exposure and HLA in healthy donors. Primers included in the PCR were 60 Vbeta and 13 Jbeta primers. Libraries were prepared by immunoSEQ multiplex PCR; TCRdb keeps only in-frame clonotypes and omits some of them. The sample totals around 110,000 clones. Sequencing was performed on PBMCs. The receptor source for this set is a man between 40 and 49 years old in good health and CMV-seropositive.

This rearrangement joins TRBV18 to TRBJ1-5, with D hard to call. V was pared by 3 bases and J by 3 bases, with 9 bases between. CDR3 length: 14 amino acids. CDR1 and CDR2 (germline): KGHSH, LQKENI. Here the CDR3 reads CASSPELVNQPQHF. CDR3 DNA sequence: TGTGCCAGCTCACCGGAGCTCGTCAATCAGCCCCAGCATTTT.

This chain uses TRBV16 with TRBJ2-7; unclear D gene. This CDR3 comprises 12 residues. V was clipped by 7 bases and J by 3 bases, with 10 bases between them. Germline lookup yields CDR1 KGHSY and CDR2 FQNENV. CDR3 amino acids: CASTPSRYEQYF. The CDR3 bases are TGTGCCAGCACCCCAAGCCGCTACGAGCAGTACTTC.

The V and J genes are TRBV25-1 and TRBJ2-7; TRBD2 agrees at 11 bases. CDR1 is MGHDK and CDR2 is SYGVNS in the germline V gene. V was clipped by 8 bases and J by 5 bases; unmatched bases: 8. This CDR3 is 14 amino acids long. The CDR3 DNA sequence: TGTGCCAGCTCTCGGACTAGCGGGTGGCACGAGCAGTACTTC. The encoded protein is CASSRTSGWHEQYF.

The chain couples TRBV19 to TRBJ2-4, with TRBD1 as a possible D gene (6 bases). The CDR3 contains 13 residues. Trimming cost V 7 bases and J 8 bases, with 15 bases left between them. Germline lookup yields CDR1 LNHDA and CDR2 SQIVND (reference sequence). In DNA form, the CDR3 reads TGTGCCAGTACCGTCCCAGGGGTGGACATTCAGTACTTC. Protein: CASTVPGVDIQYF. Looking up the rest from reference TRBV19 and TRBJ2-4 gives the full variable domain: DGGITQSPKYLFRKEGQNVTLSCEQNLNHDAMYWYRQDPGQGLRLIYYSQIVNDFQKGDIAEGYSVSREKKESFPLTVTSAQKNPTAFYLCASTVPGVDIQYFGAGTRLSVL.